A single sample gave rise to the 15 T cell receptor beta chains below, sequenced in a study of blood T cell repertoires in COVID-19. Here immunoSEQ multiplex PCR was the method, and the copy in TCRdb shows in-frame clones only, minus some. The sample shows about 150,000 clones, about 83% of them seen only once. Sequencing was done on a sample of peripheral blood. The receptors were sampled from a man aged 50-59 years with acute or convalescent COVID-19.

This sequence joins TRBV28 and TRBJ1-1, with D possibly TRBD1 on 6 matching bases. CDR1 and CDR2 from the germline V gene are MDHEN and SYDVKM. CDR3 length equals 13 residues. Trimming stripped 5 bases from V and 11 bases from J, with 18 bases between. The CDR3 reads CASSPETGRRAFF. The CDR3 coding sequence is TGTGCCAGCAGTCCGGAAACAGGGCGAAGGGCTTTCTTT.

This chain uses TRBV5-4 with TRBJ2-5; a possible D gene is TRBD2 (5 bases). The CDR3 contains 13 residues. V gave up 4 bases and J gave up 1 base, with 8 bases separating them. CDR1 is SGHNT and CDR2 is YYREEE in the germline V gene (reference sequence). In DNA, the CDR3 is TGTGCCAGCAGCGGCGGGTCCCAAGAGACCCAGTACTTC. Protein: CASSGGSQETQYF.

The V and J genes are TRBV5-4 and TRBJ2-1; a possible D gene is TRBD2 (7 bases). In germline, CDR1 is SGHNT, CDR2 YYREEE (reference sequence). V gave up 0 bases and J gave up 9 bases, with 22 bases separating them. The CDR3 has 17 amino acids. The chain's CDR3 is CASSLDVIGQGGGEQFF. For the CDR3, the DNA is TGTGCCAGCAGCTTGGATGTGATAGGGCAGGGAGGGGGTGAGCAGTTCTTC.

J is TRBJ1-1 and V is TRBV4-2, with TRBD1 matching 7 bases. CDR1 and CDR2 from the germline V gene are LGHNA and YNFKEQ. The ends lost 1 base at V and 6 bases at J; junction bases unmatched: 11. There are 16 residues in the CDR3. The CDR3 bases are TGTGCCAGCAGCCAAGCCGGGACAGCAGGGGCTCCTGAAGCTTTCTTT. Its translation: CASSQAGTAGAPEAFF.

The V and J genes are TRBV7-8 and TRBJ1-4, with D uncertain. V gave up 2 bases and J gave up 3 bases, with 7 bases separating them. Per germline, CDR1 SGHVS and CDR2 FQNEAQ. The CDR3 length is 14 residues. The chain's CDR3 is CASSLMRANEKLFF. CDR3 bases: TGTGCCAGCAGCTTAATGCGAGCTAATGAAAAACTGTTTTTT.

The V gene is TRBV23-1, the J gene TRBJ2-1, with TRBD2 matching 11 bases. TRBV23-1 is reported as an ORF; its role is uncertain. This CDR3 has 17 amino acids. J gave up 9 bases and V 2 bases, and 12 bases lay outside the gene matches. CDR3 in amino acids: CASSQPRLAGGQGEQFF. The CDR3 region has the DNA TGCGCCAGCAGTCAACCTCGCCTAGCGGGGGGACAGGGTGAGCAGTTCTTC.

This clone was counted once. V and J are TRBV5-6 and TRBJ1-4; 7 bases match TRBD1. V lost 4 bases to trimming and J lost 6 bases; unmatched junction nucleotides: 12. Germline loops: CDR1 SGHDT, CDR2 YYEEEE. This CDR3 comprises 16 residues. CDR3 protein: CASSHRGQLFYEKLFF. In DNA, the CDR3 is TGTGCCAGCAGCCACAGGGGACAGCTCTTTTATGAAAAACTGTTTTTT. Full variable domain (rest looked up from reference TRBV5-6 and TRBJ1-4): DAGVTQSPTHLIKTRGQQVTLRCSPKSGHDTVSWYQQALGQGPQFIFQYYEEEERQRGNFPDRFSGHQFPNYSSELNVNALLLGDSALYLCASSHRGQLFYEKLFFGSGTQLSVL.

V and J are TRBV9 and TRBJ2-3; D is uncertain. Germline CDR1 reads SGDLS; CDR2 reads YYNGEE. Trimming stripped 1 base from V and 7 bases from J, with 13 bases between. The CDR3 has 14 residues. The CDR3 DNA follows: TGTGCCAGCAGCGTAAGTCCTCAGGTGAATACGCAGTATTTT. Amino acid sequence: CASSVSPQVNTQYF.

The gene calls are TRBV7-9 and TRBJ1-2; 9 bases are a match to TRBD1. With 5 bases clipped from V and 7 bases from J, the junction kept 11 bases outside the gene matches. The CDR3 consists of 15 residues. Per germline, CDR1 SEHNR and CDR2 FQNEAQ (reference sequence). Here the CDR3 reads CASSEYGQGTRGYTF. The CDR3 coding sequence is TGTGCCAGCAGCGAATACGGACAGGGGACTCGTGGCTACACCTTC.

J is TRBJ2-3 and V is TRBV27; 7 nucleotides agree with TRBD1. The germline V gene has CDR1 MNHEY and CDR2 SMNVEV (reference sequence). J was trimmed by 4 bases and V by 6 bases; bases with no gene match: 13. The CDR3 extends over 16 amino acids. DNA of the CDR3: TGTGCCAGCAGCCCCGGTGGGACAGCAAAGCCAGATACGCAGTATTTT. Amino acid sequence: CASSPGGTAKPDTQYF.

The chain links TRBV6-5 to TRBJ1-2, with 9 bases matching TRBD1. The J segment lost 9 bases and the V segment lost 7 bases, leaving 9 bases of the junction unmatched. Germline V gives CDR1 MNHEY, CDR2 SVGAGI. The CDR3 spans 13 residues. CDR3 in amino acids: CASNPGQGFSYTF. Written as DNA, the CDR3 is TGTGCCAGCAATCCGGGACAGGGTTTTAGCTACACCTTC.

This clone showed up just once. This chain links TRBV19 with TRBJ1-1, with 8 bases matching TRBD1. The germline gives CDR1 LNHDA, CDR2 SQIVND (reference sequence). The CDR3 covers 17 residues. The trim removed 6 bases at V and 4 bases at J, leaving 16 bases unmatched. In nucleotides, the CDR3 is TGTGCCAGTAGATCCATAGGGTCGCAGGGGGCTACCACTGAAGCTTTCTTT. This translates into CASRSIGSQGATTEAFF.

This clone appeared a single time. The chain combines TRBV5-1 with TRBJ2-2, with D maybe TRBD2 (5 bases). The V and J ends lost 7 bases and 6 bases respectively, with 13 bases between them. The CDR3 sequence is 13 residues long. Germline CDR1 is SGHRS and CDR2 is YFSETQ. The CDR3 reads CASGVEGAGELFF. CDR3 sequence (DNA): TGCGCCAGCGGAGTTGAGGGCGCCGGGGAGCTGTTTTTT.

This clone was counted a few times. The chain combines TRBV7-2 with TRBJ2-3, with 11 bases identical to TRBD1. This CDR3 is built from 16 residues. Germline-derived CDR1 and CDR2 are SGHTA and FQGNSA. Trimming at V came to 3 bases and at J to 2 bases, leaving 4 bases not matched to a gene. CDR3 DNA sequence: TGTGCCAGCAGCTTGGGGACAGGGGGTTTCACAGATACGCAGTATTTT. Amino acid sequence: CASSLGTGGFTDTQYF.

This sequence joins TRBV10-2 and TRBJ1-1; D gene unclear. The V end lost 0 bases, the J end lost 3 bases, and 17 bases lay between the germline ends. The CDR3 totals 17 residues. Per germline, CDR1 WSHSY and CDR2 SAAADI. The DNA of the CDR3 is TGCGCCAGCAGTGAGTCAGTAGGGTCGGGGTGGGACACTGAAGCTTTCTTT. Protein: CASSESVGSGWDTEAFF.